This T cell receptor beta chain is drawn from a study of OX40 agonist ivuxolimab in advanced cancers. Study details: An agonistic anti-OX40 (CD134) antibody, ivuxolimab, was used to treat the patients.

Repertoires were generated with immunoSEQ multiplex PCR, while TCRdb's copy carries only in-frame clones and drops some. The sample lists tens of thousands of clones; approximately 80% were seen once. Patients were ineligible given autoimmune disease history or systemic immunosuppression. Whole-study findings and limits: Among the lowest peripheral clonal expansion occurred in 0.1-3.0 mg/kg partial responders. CD8+ T cells (on average) carried more expanded clones than CD4+ T cells.

Note on this clone: What it recognizes is unknown.

The ends lost 5 bases at V and 1 base at J; junction bases unmatched: 2. CDR3 size: 14 residues. Germline V lookup: CDR1 MNHEY, CDR2 SVGAGI. Source: CD4+ or CD8+ T cells sorted from blood, taken in a trial of the OX40 agonist ivuxolimab. This TCR was sampled from an adult with an advanced solid tumor such as melanoma, head and neck, liver or kidney cancer. The chain has TRBV6-5 and TRBJ2-3, with 8 bases lining up with TRBD2. CDR3 amino acids: CASSRGGGTDTQYF. CDR3 sequence (DNA): TGTGCCAGCAGTCGGGGGGGTGGCACAGATACGCAGTATTTT.